This TCR beta chain was found in a study of blood T cell repertoires in COVID-19. Overall study: Samples taken during acute and convalescent COVID-19 were collected in the United States, Italy and Spain. T cells, B-cell-depleted T cells, or PBMCs provided the cDNA or gDNA that served as material.

Profiled with immunoSEQ multiplex PCR; TCRdb holds only in-frame clones, not every one. The sample has roughly 42,000 clones; over 75% are singletons. Sequencing was done on a sample of peripheral blood. The clonotype was recovered from a man aged 25-45 years with active or convalescent COVID-19.

Written as DNA, the CDR3 is TGTGCCAGCATCAATCCCGGGACAGGGGGGACTGAAGCTTTCTTT. Amino acids: CASINPGTGGTEAFF. The chain links TRBV11-2 to TRBJ1-1; 11 bases map to TRBD1. CDR3 size: 15 residues. The V and J ends lost 7 bases and 5 bases, in that order; junction bases with no gene match: 9. Germline V gene lookup returns CDR1 SGHAT and CDR2 FQNNGV.